These T cell receptor beta chains were read from a single sample in a study of monozygotic twins with inflammatory bowel disease. TCRdb re-called the 5' RACE reads and gives one entry per CDR3 protein, without DNA. The repertoire table contains a few hundred thousand distinct CDR3 sequences. Source material: blood. All receptors derive from a human donor with ulcerative colitis or Crohn's disease, or a healthy co-twin of an affected twin (not recorded which). CDR3s include the opening cysteine and the closing phenylalanine or tryptophan.

J: TRBJ1-5
V: TRBV12-3/TRBV12-4
CDR3: CASNGQGNQPQHF

J: TRBJ1-1
V: TRBV11-1
CDR3: CASSQTHRIYRETEAFF

J: TRBJ1-1
V: TRBV6-2/TRBV6-3
CDR3: CASSYSPVSVRAYGTEAFF

J: TRBJ2-2
V: TRBV28
CDR3: CASSRGREGVLFF

J: TRBJ2-3
V: TRBV5-1
CDR3: CASSLGRTITDTQYF

J: TRBJ2-5
V: TRBV20-1
CDR3: CSAAPPDGKTQYF

J: TRBJ2-5
V: TRBV19
CDR3: CASSIQQGRETQYF

J: TRBJ1-6
V: TRBV20-1
CDR3: CSAPRTGRVVESPLHF

J: TRBJ2-6
V: TRBV5-1
CDR3: CASSLDPDSGANVLTF

J: TRBJ2-3
V: TRBV7-2
CDR3: CASSPSGRDDTQYF

J: TRBJ2-1
V: TRBV3-1
CDR3: CASRPSGGASNEQFF

J: TRBJ1-3
V: TRBV4-3
CDR3: CASSQDLPAHSGNTIYF

J: TRBJ2-2
V: TRBV9
CDR3: CASSLAGGRPGELFF

J: TRBJ2-3
V: TRBV19
CDR3: CASSPTGLDTQYF

J: TRBJ2-6
V: TRBV4-2
CDR3: CASSRLPGLFSGGANVLTF

J: TRBJ2-4
V: TRBV19
CDR3: CASSDPAGGAKNIQYF

J: TRBJ2-5
V: TRBV3-1
CDR3: CASSQAETQYF

J: TRBJ1-6
V: TRBV12-3/TRBV12-4
CDR3: CASSPRGLGNSPLHF